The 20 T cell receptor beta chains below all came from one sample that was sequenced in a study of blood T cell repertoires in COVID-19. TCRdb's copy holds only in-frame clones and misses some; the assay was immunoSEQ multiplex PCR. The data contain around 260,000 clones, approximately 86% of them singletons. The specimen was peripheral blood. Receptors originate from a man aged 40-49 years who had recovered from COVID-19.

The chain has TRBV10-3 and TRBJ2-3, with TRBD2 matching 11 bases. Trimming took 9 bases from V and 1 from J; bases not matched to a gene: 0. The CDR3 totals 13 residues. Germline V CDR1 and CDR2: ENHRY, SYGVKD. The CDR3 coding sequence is TGTGCCATTAGCGGGAGGGGCACAGATACGCAGTATTTT. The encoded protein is CAISGRGTDTQYF.

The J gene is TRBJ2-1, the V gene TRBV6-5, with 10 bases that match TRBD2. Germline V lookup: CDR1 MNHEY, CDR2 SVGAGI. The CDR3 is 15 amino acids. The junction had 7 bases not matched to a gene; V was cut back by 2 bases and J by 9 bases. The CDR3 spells CASSYGLAGAGEQFF. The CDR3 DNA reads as TGTGCCAGCAGTTACGGGCTAGCGGGAGCGGGTGAGCAGTTCTTC.

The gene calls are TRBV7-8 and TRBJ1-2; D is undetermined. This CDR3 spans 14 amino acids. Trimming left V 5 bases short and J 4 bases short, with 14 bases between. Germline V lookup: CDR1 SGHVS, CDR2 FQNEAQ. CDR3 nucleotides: TGTGCCAGCAGCGTAACTCAGGCGACCTATGGCTACACCTTC. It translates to CASSVTQATYGYTF.

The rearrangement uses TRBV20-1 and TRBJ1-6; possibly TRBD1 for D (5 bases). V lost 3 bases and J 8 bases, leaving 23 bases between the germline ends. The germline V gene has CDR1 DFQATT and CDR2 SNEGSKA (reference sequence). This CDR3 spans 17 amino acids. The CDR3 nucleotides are TGCAGTGCTAGTGGCGGTTGGGGCGGTACACTGGATTCACCCCTCCACTTT. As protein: CSASGGWGGTLDSPLHF.

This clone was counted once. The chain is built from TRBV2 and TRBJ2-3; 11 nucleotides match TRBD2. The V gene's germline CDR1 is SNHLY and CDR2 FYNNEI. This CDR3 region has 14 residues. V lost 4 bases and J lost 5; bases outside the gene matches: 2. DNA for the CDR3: TGTGCCAGCAGTGTAGCGGGAGGGGGAGATACGCAGTATTTT. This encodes CASSVAGGGDTQYF.

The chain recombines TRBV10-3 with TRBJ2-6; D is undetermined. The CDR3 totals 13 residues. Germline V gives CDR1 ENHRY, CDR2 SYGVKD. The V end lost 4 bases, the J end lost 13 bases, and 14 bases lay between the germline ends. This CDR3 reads CAISGTEEGVLTF. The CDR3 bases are TGTGCCATCAGTGGAACAGAAGAAGGAGTCCTGACTTTC.

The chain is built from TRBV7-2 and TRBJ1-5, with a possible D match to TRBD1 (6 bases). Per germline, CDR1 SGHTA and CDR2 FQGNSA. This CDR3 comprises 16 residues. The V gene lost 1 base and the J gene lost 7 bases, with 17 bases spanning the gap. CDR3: CASSLGGFLDRQPQHF. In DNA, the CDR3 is TGTGCCAGCAGCTTAGGGGGATTCCTCGACAGGCAGCCCCAGCATTTT.

The CDR3 DNA follows: TGTGCCAGCAGCTTAGAGGGGGCATACAATGAGCAGTTCTTC. This sequence encodes CASSLEGAYNEQFF. The V call is TRBV11-3, the J call TRBJ2-1, with D possibly TRBD1 on 6 matching bases. This CDR3 region has 14 residues. Per the germline V gene, CDR1 is SGHNT and CDR2 is YENEEA. V lost 0 bases, J lost 4 bases, and 7 bases lay in between. Together with reference TRBV11-3 and TRBJ2-1, the CDR3 gives the full variable domain: EAGVVQSPRYKIIEKKQPVAFWCNPISGHNTLYWYLQNLGQGPELLIRYENEEAVDDSQLPKDRFSAERLKGVDSTLKIQPAELGDSAVYLCASSLEGAYNEQFFGPGTRLTVL.

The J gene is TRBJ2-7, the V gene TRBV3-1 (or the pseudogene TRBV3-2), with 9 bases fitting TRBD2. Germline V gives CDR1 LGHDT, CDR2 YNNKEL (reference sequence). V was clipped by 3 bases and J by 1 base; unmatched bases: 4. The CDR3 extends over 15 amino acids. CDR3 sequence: CASSQRLAASYEQYF. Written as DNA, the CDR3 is TGTGCCAGCAGCCAGAGACTAGCGGCATCCTACGAGCAGTACTTC.

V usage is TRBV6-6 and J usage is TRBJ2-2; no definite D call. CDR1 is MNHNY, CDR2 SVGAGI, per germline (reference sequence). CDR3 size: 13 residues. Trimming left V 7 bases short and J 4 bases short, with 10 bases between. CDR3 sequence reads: CASTQAPTGELFF. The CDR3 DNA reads TGTGCCAGCACCCAGGCCCCCACCGGGGAGCTGTTTTTT.

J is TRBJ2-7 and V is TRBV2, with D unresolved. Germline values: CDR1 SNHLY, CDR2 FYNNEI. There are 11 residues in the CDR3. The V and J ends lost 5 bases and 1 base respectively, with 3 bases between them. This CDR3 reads CASSPSYEQYF. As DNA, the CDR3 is TGTGCCAGCAGTCCGTCCTACGAGCAGTACTTC.

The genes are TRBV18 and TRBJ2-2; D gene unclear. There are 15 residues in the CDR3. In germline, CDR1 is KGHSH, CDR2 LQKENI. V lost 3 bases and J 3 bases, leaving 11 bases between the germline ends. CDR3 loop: CASSPRRGDTGELFF. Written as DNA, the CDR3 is TGTGCCAGCTCACCTAGAAGAGGCGACACCGGGGAGCTGTTTTTT.

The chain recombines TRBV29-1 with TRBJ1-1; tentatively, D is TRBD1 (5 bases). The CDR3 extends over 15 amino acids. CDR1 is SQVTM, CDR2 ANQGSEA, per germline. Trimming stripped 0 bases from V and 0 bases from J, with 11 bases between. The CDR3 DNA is TGCAGCGTTGAAGATTCCCAAGGGGTGAACACTGAAGCTTTCTTT. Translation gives CSVEDSQGVNTEAFF.

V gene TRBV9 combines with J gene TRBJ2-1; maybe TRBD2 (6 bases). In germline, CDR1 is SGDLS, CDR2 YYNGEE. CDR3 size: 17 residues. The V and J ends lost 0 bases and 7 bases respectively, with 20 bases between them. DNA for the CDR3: TGTGCCAGCAGCGTAGCTGGTAGGGCGGGGCCAAAAAATGAGCAGTTCTTC. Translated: CASSVAGRAGPKNEQFF.

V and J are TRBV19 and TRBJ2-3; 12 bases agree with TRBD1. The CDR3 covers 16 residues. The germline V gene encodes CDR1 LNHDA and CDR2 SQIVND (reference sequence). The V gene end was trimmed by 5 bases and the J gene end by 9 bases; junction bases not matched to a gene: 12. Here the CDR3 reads CASSQPGQGASDTQYF. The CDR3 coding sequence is TGTGCCAGTAGTCAACCGGGACAGGGGGCTTCGGACACGCAGTATTTT.

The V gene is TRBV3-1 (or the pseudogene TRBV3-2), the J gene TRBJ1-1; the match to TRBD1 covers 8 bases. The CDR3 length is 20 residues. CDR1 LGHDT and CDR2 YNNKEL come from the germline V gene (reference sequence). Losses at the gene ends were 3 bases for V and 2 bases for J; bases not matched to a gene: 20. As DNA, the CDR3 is TGTGCCAGCAGCCATCAAGACCGAGGACAGGGAAAGATTATAAACACTGAAGCTTTCTTT. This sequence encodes CASSHQDRGQGKIINTEAFF.

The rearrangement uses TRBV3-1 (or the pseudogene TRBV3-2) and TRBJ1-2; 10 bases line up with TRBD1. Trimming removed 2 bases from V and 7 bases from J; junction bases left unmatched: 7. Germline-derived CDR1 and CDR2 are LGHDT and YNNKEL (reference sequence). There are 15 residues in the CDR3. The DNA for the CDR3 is TGTGCCAGCAGCCAAATGACAGGGGGCCGGAGTGGCTACACCTTC. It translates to CASSQMTGGRSGYTF.

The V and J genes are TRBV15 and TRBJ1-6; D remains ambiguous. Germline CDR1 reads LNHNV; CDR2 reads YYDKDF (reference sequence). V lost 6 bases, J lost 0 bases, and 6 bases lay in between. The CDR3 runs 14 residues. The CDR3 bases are TGTGCCACCAGGTTGAGCTCCTATAATTCACCCCTCCACTTT. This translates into CATRLSSYNSPLHF.

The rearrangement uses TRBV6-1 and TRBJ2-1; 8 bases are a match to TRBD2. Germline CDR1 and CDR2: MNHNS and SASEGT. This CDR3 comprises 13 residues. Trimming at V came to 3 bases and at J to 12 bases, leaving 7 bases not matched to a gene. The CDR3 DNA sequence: TGTGCCAGCAGTGACGGTGGGACTAGGGTGCAGTTCTTC. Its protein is CASSDGGTRVQFF.

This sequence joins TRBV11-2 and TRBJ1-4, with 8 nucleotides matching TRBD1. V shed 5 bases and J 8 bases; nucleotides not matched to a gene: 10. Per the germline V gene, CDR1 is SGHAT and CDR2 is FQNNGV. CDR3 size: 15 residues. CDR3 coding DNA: TGTGCCAGCAGCCGAAGAACAGGGGGTCAGGAAAAACTGTTTTTT. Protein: CASSRRTGGQEKLFF.